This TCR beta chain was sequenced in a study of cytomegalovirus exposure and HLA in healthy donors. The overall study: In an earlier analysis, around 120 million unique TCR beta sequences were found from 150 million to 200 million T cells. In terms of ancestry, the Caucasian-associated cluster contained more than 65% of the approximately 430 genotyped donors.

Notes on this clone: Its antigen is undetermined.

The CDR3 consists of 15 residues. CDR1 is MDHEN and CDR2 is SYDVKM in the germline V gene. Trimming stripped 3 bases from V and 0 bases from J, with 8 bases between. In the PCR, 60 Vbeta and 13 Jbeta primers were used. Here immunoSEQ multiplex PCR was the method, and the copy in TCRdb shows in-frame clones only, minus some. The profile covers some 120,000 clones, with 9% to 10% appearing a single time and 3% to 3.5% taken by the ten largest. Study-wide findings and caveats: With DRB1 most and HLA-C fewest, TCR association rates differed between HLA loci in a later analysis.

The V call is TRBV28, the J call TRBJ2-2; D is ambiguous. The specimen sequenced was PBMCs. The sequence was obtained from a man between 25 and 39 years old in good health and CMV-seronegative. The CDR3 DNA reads TGTGCCAGCAGTTTGAGGCAGACGAACACCGGGGAGCTGTTTTTT. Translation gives CASSLRQTNTGELFF.